This T cell receptor beta chain was observed in a study of TIL therapy for anti-PD-1-resistant metastatic lung cancer. Study conclusions and caveats: After infusion, TIL clonotypes partly replaced peripheral T cells and declined over months. The cohort had more treatment-naive, never-smoker and oncogene-addicted patients than typical.

Documented time point: pre-treatment sample, taken before nivolumab and TIL therapy. In the case of this clone: What it binds is not known.

The immunoSEQ assay was v3. Only in-frame clones appear in the TCRdb table, and some are missing; sequencing was by immunoSEQ multiplex PCR. The sample yields around 15,000 clones, over 65% seen once. V lost 4 bases to trimming and J lost 1 base; unmatched junction nucleotides: 4. The CDR3 consists of 14 residues. The germline V gene encodes CDR1 SQVTM and CDR2 ANQGSEA. This sequence originates from a person aged 25 to 85 with non-small cell lung cancer. The J gene is TRBJ2-3, the V gene TRBV29-1; 8 nucleotides align to TRBD1. The sequences come from blood, collected at baseline. Written as DNA, the CDR3 is TGCAGCGTTGGCACAGGGGGAGGCACAGATACGCAGTATTTT. As protein: CSVGTGGGTDTQYF.